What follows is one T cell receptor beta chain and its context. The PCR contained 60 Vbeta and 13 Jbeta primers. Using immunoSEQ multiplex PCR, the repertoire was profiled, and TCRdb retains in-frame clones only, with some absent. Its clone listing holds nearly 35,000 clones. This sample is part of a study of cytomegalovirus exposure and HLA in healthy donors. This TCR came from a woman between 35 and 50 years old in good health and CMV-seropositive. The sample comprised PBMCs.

CDR3 loop: CASSPGLYGSGYEQYF. The CDR3, as DNA: TGCGCCAGCAGCCCCGGACTGTACGGGTCGGGCTACGAGCAGTACTTC. The chain links TRBV5-1 to TRBJ2-7; maybe TRBD2 (5 bases). The CDR3 contains 16 residues. CDR1 and CDR2 from the germline V gene are SGHRS and YFSETQ. Between the trimmed V and J ends, which lost 4 bases and 3 bases, there was a span of 20 bases.